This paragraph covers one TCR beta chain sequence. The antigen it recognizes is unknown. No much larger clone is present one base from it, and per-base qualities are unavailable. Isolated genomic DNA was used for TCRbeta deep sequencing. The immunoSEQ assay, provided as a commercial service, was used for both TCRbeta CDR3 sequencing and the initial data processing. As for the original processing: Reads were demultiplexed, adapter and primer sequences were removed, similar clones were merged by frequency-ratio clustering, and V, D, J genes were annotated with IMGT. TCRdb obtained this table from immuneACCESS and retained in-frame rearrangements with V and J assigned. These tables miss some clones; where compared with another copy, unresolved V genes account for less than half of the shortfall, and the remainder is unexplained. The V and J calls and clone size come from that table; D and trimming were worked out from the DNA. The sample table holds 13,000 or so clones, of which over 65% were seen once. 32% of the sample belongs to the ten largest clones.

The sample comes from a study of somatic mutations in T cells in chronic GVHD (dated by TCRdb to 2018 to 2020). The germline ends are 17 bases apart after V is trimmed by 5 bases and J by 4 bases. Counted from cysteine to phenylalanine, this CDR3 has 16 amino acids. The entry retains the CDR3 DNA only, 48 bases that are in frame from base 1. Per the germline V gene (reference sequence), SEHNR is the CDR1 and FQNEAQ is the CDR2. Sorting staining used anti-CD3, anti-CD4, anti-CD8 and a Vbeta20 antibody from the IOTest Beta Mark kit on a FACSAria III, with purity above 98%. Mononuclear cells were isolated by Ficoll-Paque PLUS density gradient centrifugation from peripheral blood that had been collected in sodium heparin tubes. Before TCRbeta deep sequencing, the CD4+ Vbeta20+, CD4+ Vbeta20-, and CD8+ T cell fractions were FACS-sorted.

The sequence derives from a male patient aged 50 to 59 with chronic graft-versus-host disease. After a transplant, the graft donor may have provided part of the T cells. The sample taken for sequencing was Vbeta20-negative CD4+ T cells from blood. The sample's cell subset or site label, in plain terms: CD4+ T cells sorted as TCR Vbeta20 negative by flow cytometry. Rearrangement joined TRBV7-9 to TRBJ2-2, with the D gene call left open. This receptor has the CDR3 CASSPRVRVGTGELFF. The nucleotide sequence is TGTGCCAGCAGCCCACGAGTTCGGGTTGGCACCGGGGAGCTGTTTTTT. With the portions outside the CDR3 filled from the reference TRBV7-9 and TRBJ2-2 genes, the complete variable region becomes DTGVSQNPRHKITKRGQNVTFRCDPISEHNRLYWYRQTLGQGPEFLTYFQNEAQLEKSRLLSDRFSAERPKGSFSTLEIQRTEQGDSAMYLCASSPRVRVGTGELFFGEGSRLTVL.